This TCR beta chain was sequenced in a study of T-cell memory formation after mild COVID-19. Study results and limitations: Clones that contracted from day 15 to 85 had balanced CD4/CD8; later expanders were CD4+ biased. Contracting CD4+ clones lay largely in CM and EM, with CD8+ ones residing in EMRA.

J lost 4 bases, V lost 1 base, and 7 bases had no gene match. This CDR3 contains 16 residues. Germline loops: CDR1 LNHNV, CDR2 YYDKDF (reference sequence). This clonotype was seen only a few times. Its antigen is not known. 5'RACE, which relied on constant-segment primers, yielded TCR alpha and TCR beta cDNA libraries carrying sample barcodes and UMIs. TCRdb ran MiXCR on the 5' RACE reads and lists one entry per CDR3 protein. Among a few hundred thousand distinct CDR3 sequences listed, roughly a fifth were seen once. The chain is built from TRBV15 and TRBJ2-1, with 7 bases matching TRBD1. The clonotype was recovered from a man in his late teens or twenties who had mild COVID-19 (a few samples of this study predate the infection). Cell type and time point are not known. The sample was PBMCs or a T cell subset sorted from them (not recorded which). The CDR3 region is CATSRGRGTVYNEQFF. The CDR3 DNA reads TGTGCCACCAGCAGAGGACGAGGGACAGTATACAATGAGCAGTTCTTC.